The entry below describes one TCR beta chain. Which antigen it targets is not known. No quality values exist for individual bases; no much larger clone is one base distant. This specimen comes from a study of T cell responses to AZD1222 COVID-19 vaccine (dated by TCRdb to the early 2020s). A note on the overall study: AZD1222 recipients with second doses at about 4 weeks or about 12 weeks were pooled, because spike-specific TCR depth and breadth did not differ between schedules. A total of about 240 trial participants underwent TCR sequencing, of whom about 210 received two doses of AZD1222 and about 25 received two doses of the MenACWY control vaccine. Enrollment into the trials was organized by age into subgroups of 18-55, 56-69 and 70-plus years, and those subgroups contained roughly 140, 27 and 60 TCR-sequenced participants, respectively. What the study reported, not specific to this receptor: A significant rise in spike-specific TCR breadth and depth was observed after two AZD1222 doses relative to day 0 and relative to MenACWY recipients. Conclusions about previously exposed vaccinees were limited because only 5 or 6 AZD1222 recipients were SARS-CoV-2 seropositive at baseline. Most participants were white British and females outnumbered males, and the authors suggested that clonal diversity may have been underestimated. Because no day 14 peak-response samples were available, repertoires were characterized only after the peak T cell response. The 56-69-year group was small, and its depth increase did not reach significance, likely because of low power. The vaccine-associated CD4 TCRs covered the entire spike protein, and the dominant responses fell in regions 160-218 and 743-854. Reportedly, almost half of the unique spike-specific TCRs recognized epitopes lying outside the regions that are mutated in the B.1.351 and B.1.1.7 variants.

The CDR3 regions of human TCRbeta chains were analyzed by immunosequencing. Concerning the study's data processing: TCRs in the repertoires were matched against a reference library of SARS-CoV-2-specific TCRs that had been generated with the MIRA antigen-specificity platform. Breadth was defined as the fraction of unique TCRs that were SARS-CoV-2-associated. Depth was defined as the fraction of total T cells that were SARS-CoV-2-associated. Using the MIRA data, each spike-specific TCR was assigned both to the spike region to which the TCR was reactive and to a CD4 or CD8 class. Log10-transformed breadth and depth values were compared by one-way ANOVA with Sidak's multiple comparisons tests. Imported from immuneACCESS, the table was reduced by TCRdb to in-frame sequences with V and J called. These copies leave out some clones; in studies compared against another copy, an unresolved V gene accounts for under half, and the cause of the remainder is not known. V, J and clone size are those of that table, while D and trimming were read from the DNA. The sample yields some 150,000 clones; about 93% were counted once. The ten largest clones represent about 9% of the sample.

The time point label here, explained by the study, means: baseline before first vaccination. The vaccinee samples were drawn from two UK trials, COV001 and COV002, one of which was a single-blind randomized controlled phase 2/3 trial testing AZD1222 (ChAdOx1 nCoV-19) in healthy adults. For TCRbeta chain sequencing, PBMC samples were collected from trial participants at day 0 and at day 28 after the second dose. Reading from cysteine to phenylalanine, the CDR3 counts 14 amino acids. Only the CDR3 part of the read is kept: 42 bases, read in frame from the first base. The germline V gene (reference sequence) specifies SEHNR as CDR1 and FQNEAQ as CDR2. V is cut by 4 bases and J by 5 bases, and the space between the germline ends is 9 bases.

This specimen was peripheral blood, taken on day 0 of AZD1222 vaccination. The TCR comes from an adult in good health. The receptor chain draws on TRBV7-9 and TRBJ1-6; D gene: possibly TRBD1, on 6 matching bases. Here is the DNA: TGTGCCAGCAGCTCCCCAGGGGATAATTCACCCCTCCACTTT. It translates as CASSSPGDNSPLHF.